Shown below are 2 T cell receptor beta chains from a single sample sequenced in a study of CD8+ T cells in alopecia areata. cDNA serving as the sequencing template came from extracted, reverse transcribed RNA. TCRdb keeps only in-frame clones here, not all; method: immunoSEQ multiplex PCR. The sample consists of roughly 120,000 clones, around two fifths of them appearing once. Specimen: CD4+ T cells sorted from blood. Receptors were obtained from a human donor with alopecia areata.

The chain couples TRBV27 to TRBJ2-5; no clear D gene. CDR3 length equals 14 residues. Looked up from germline, CDR1 is MNHEY and CDR2 is SMNVEV (reference sequence). V lost 0 bases, J lost 4 bases, and 9 bases lay in between. The CDR3 bases are TGTGCCAGCAGTTTATCGTCTTCGGTAGAGACCCAGTACTTC. Translated: CASSLSSSVETQYF.

CDR3 in amino acids: CSVERGSSNYGYTF. The CDR3, as DNA: TGCAGCGTTGAGCGGGGATCATCTAACTATGGCTACACCTTC. This sequence joins TRBV29-1 and TRBJ1-2; unclear D gene. Per the germline V gene, CDR1 is SQVTM and CDR2 is ANQGSEA. V gave up 3 bases and J gave up 0 bases, with 11 bases separating them. CDR3 length: 14 amino acids.